The subject of this entry is one T cell receptor (beta chain). The target antigen is unknown. The library attached unique molecular identifiers to individual cDNA molecules. Each CDR3 protein gets one entry after TCRdb re-called the RACE reads with MiXCR. The table includes just over 350,000 distinct CDR3 sequences, roughly 6% detected once. This entry is derived from a study of human T cells and chemical hapten exposure. General observations from the study: Donors in the study had alopecia, meaning their immune response may differ from healthy people's. TCRs at a frequency above 1 in 1000 stayed unchanged with DPC sensitization.

Indicated time point: patch test 2, 6 weeks after DPC sensitization. Treatment meaning: therapeutic diphenylcyclopropenone sensitization with weekly scalp DPC. Sequencing started from total RNA isolated from unfractionated whole blood. The TCR was taken from a young woman with alopecia areata. Some clones in this sample may be carry-over from other donors' samples. The sample was whole blood, taken in connection with sensitization to the hapten diphenylcyclopropenone (DPC).

The CDR3 spells CASSGLIGLLYGYTF. The CDR3 DNA reads as TGTGCCAGCAGTGGACTGATCGGTTTGCTCTATGGCTACACCTTC. The rearrangement joins TRBV25-1 to TRBJ1-2, with D unclear. CDR3 size: 15 residues. With 4 bases removed from V and 4 bases from J, the gap between germline ends came to 16 bases. CDR1 and CDR2 (germline): MGHDK, SYGVNS.